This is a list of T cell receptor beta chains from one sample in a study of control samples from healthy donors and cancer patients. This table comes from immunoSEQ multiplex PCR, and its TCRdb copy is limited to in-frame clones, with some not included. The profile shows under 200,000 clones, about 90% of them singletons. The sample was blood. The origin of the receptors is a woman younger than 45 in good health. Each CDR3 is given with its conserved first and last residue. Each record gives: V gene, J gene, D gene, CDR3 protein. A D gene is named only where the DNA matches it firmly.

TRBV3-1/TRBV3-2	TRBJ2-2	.	CASSPRGGRANTGELFF
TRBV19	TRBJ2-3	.	CASSIGQISTDTQYF
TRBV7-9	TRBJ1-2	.	CASSLVAGMNYGYTF
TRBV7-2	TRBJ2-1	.	CASSPYPSSGYYNEQFF
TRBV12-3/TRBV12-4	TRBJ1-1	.	CASVDGNTEAFF
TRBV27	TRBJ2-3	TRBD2	CASSFSSGRIDTQYF
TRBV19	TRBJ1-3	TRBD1	CASSAPGQGDGNTIYF
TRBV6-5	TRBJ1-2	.	CASSSFGNGGYTF
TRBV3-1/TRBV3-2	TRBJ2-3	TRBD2	CASSSGTSGGISTDTQYF
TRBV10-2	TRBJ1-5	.	CASSDAGYSNQPQHF
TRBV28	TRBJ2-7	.	CASSSVQGSSYEQYF
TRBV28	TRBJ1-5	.	CASRSRPANQPQHF
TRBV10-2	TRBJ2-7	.	CASSGGAREQYF
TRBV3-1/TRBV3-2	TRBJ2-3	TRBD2	CASSFHSGGAGDTQYF
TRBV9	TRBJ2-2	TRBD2	CASLGEGSNTGELFF
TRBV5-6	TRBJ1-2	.	CASSLVDRGGGYTF
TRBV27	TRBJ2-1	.	CASSLGGPLSNEQFF
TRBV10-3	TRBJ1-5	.	CAISGAADSNQPQHF
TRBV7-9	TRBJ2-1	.	CASSLSQDYNEQFF
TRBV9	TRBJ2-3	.	CASSVGGGPTDTQYF
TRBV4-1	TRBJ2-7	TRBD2	CASSHIWTSGNSYEQYF
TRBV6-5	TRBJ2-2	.	CASSYYDKSLTGELFF
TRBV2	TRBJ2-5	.	CASSATQETQYF
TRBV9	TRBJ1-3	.	CASSVGDFSGNTIYF
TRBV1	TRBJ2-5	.	CTSSHRLRQLQETQYF